The TCR beta chain under discussion was sequenced for a study of shared clonotypes between healthy human individuals. Study-wide findings and caveats: Generally, naive subsets (rather than memory subsets) showed larger estimated richness. Specimens sampled were limited to blood, with tissue repertoires likely differing.

With regard to this clone: Its antigen is currently unknown.

Germline V lookup: CDR1 MGHRA, CDR2 YSYEKL. The length of the CDR3 is 17 residues. V was clipped by 0 bases and J by 0 bases; unmatched bases: 8. CD45RA-negative memory and CD45RA+ naive subsets were split from the CD4+ cells. Samples underwent the assay at deep level. This table comes from immunoSEQ multiplex PCR, and its TCRdb copy is limited to in-frame clones, with some not included. Among 2 million to 3 million clones listed, around 90% were seen once. The chain is built from TRBV4-1 and TRBJ2-7, with 7 bases fitting TRBD1. The TCR originated in a man aged 18 to 35 in good health. The material sequenced was naive CD4+ T cells sorted from blood. Noted subset: CD45RA+ positively selected. The CDR3: CASSQDKDRISSYEQYF. The CDR3 DNA is TGCGCCAGCAGCCAAGATAAGGACAGGATTTCCTCCTACGAGCAGTACTTC.